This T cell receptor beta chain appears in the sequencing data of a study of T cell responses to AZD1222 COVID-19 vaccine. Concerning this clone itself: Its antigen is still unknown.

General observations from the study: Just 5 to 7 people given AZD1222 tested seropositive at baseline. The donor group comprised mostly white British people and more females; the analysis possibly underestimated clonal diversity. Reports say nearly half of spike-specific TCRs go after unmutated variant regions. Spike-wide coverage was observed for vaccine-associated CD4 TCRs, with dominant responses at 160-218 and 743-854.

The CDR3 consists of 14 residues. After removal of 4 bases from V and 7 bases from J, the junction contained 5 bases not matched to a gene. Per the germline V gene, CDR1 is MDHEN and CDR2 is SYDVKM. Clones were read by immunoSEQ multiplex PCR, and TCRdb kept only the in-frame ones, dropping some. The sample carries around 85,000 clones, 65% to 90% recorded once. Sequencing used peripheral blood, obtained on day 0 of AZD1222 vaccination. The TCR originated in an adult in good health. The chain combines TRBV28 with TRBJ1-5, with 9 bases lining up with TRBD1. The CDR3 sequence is CASSSDRGGQPQHF. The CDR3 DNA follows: TGTGCCAGCAGTTCGGACAGGGGTGGACAGCCCCAGCATTTT.